A selection of T cell receptor beta chains follows, all from one sample in a study of cytomegalovirus exposure and HLA in healthy donors. Measured with immunoSEQ multiplex PCR; TCRdb has only the in-frame clones, and not every one. The repertoire holds roughly 140,000 clones, with roughly four fifths as singletons. The sequencing input was PBMCs. The receptor source for this set is a male donor in good health and CMV-seronegative. The CDR3 runs from the conserved cysteine through the conserved F or W. The D gene is left open where the match is weak. Size tells how often a clone was seen (once, few, many) or the class of an expanded clone, and some rows leave it out.

D	length	V	size	J	DNA	CDR3
.	15	TRBV27	.	TRBJ2-7	TGTGCCAGCAGTTTAGGCAAGGGGTCCTCCTACGAGCAGTACTTC	CASSLGKGSSYEQYF
.	15	TRBV7-3	.	TRBJ2-3	TGTGCCAGCAGCCCATTAGGTGGGCCGGCCGATACGCAGTATTTT	CASSPLGGPADTQYF
.	16	TRBV19	.	TRBJ1-4	TGTGCCACCGTTAAAGCGGGCGATGGTTTTGGTGAAAAACTGTTTTTT	CATVKAGDGFGEKLFF
TRBD2	15	TRBV7-2	.	TRBJ2-7	TGTGCCAGCAGCCCTGGCGGGGGGGTAGCTGGCGAGCAGTACTTC	CASSPGGGVAGEQYF
TRBD1	17	TRBV5-1	.	TRBJ1-1	TGCGCCAGCAGCTTGGGGGCAGGGGGAAGTTGGAACACTGAAGCTTTCTTT	CASSLGAGGSWNTEAFF
TRBD2	16	TRBV27	.	TRBJ2-7	TGTGCCAGCAGTTCGGGACTAGCGGGGGTGGTCTACGAGCAGTACTTC	CASSSGLAGVVYEQYF
.	13	TRBV5-6	.	TRBJ2-1	.	CASILGQGREQFF
TRBD2	16	TRBV11-3	.	TRBJ2-1	TGTGCCAGCAGCCCACGGAGGGCGGGAGAATACAATGAGCAGTTCTTC	CASSPRRAGEYNEQFF
.	13	TRBV4-2	.	TRBJ2-7	TGTGCCAGCAGCCAAGTGAGCGAAGGCGAGCAGTACTTC	CASSQVSEGEQYF
TRBD1	15	TRBV27	.	TRBJ1-2	TGTGCCAGCAGCCACATACAGGGGGAATATCATGGCTACACCTTC	CASSHIQGEYHGYTF
TRBD2	15	TRBV19	.	TRBJ2-5	TGTGCCAGTAGGTCGGCTAGCGGGGCCCAAGAGACCCAGTACTTC	CASRSASGAQETQYF
TRBD1	14	TRBV28	few	TRBJ2-7	TGTGCCAGCGGCTCGGGACAGCTAAGCTACGAGCAGTACTTC	CASGSGQLSYEQYF
TRBD2	15	TRBV7-9	.	TRBJ2-1	TGTGCCAGCAGCCAAGGACTAGCGGGAGGTAGTGAGCAGTTCTTC	CASSQGLAGGSEQFF
.	13	TRBV7-2	.	TRBJ1-1	TGTGCCAGCAGCTTGACAGTGAACACTGAAGCTTTCTTT	CASSLTVNTEAFF
TRBD1	16	TRBV7-2	.	TRBJ2-3	TGTGCCAGCAGCTTCCGGACAGGGAGTTGGACAGATACGCAGTATTTT	CASSFRTGSWTDTQYF
TRBD1	14	TRBV27	.	TRBJ1-1	TGTGCCAGCACTAAGAAAGGGGGCCGGACTGAAGCTTTCTTT	CASTKKGGRTEAFF
TRBD1	16	TRBV18	.	TRBJ1-5	TGTGCCAGCTCACCGGAGGGTCGCAGGGGGCAACAGCCCCAGCATTTT	CASSPEGRRGQQPQHF
.	11	TRBV7-6	.	TRBJ1-2	TGTGCCATTGGGGCAGACTATGGCTACACCTTC	CAIGADYGYTF
TRBD1	13	TRBV27	.	TRBJ2-1	TGTGCCAGCAGTCTTGACAGGGTGGGTGGGCAGTTCTTC	CASSLDRVGGQFF
TRBD1	15	TRBV7-8	.	TRBJ2-7	TGTGCCAGCAGCTTACGAGGACAGGGGGCCCACGAGCAGTACTTC	CASSLRGQGAHEQYF
TRBD1	13	TRBV28	.	TRBJ2-5	TGTGCCAGCAGTCCGACAGGGTTCGAGACCCAGTACTTC	CASSPTGFETQYF
TRBD2	15	TRBV10-2	.	TRBJ2-1	TGCGCCAGCAAGGGTCTAGCGGAACTCTACAATGAGCAGTTCTTC	CASKGLAELYNEQFF
TRBD2	17	TRBV23-1	.	TRBJ2-1	TGCGCCAGCAGTCCGAACCTACTAGCGGGAGGTTACAATGAGCAGTTCTTC	CASSPNLLAGGYNEQFF
.	14	TRBV28	.	TRBJ1-6	TGTGCCACCCAGGAGGGTTCCTATAATTCACCCCTCCACTTT	CATQEGSYNSPLHF
TRBD1	13	TRBV28	.	TRBJ2-5	TGTGCCAGCCACAGGGGGAACCAAGAGACCCAGTACTTC	CASHRGNQETQYF
.	13	TRBV2	.	TRBJ1-2	TGTGCCAGCAGTGGCATGCGAGGAGATGGCTACACCTTC	CASSGMRGDGYTF
TRBD1	14	TRBV7-8	.	TRBJ1-3	TGTGCCAGCAGCTCAACGACAGGGGGAAACACCATATATTTT	CASSSTTGGNTIYF
.	13	TRBV5-1	.	TRBJ2-7	TGCGCCAGCAGCCACGAGGGTTCCTACGAGCAGTACTTC	CASSHEGSYEQYF
.	16	TRBV11-2	.	TRBJ1-1	TGTGCCAGCAGCTCCATCATTAGAACCATGAACACTGAAGCTTTCTTT	CASSSIIRTMNTEAFF
TRBD1	15	TRBV27	.	TRBJ1-4	TGTGCCAGCAGTCCAAAGACAGGGTTTTCGGAAAAACTGTTTTTT	CASSPKTGFSEKLFF
TRBD1	12	TRBV18	few	TRBJ1-1	TGTGCCAGCTCTCCACAGGGGCCTAAAGCTTTCTTT	CASSPQGPKAFF
.	14	TRBV9	.	TRBJ2-4	TGTGCCAGCAGCGTAGCAGGGGCCGGTGACATTCAGTACTTC	CASSVAGAGDIQYF
TRBD1	13	TRBV4-1	.	TRBJ2-5	TGCGCCAGCAGCGGACAGGGGCAAGAGACCCAGTACTTC	CASSGQGQETQYF
TRBD2	15	TRBV5-1	.	TRBJ2-5	TGCGCCAGCAGCCTAGAAGGACTAGATTCGGAGACCCAGTACTTC	CASSLEGLDSETQYF
TRBD2	16	TRBV11-2	.	TRBJ2-5	TGTGCCAGCAGCTTAACCGGGACTAGCGGGAGAGAGACCCAGTACTTC	CASSLTGTSGRETQYF
.	16	TRBV12-5	once	TRBJ1-3	TGTGCTAGTGGTCCATCGGGATGGACAGAGGGAAACACCATATATTTT	CASGPSGWTEGNTIYF
TRBD1	17	TRBV7-2	.	TRBJ2-1	TGTGCCAGCAGCTTAAAATCTAGGGGGCGTTGGGGTAATGAGCAGTTCTTC	CASSLKSRGRWGNEQFF
.	13	TRBV7-3	.	TRBJ1-6	TGTGCCAGCAGCTTAACCAGGGATTCACCCCTCCACTTT	CASSLTRDSPLHF
TRBD1	15	TRBV6-6	.	TRBJ1-4	TGTGCCAGCAGTAGTTACAGGGGTCAGAATGAAAAACTGTTTTTT	CASSSYRGQNEKLFF
.	15	TRBV27	.	TRBJ2-7	TGTGCCAGCAGTCGTCCGGGACTGACTTCCTACGAGCAGTACTTC	CASSRPGLTSYEQYF
.	17	TRBV16	once	TRBJ1-3	TGTGCCAGCAGCCAATCCCCGGACAGAAACTCTGGAAACACCATATATTTT	CASSQSPDRNSGNTIYF
TRBD2	14	TRBV4-3	.	TRBJ2-1	TGCGCCAGCAGCCACGTGGGGTGGGGGGGAGAGCAGTTCTTC	CASSHVGWGGEQFF
TRBD2	17	TRBV29-1	.	TRBJ2-3	TGCAGCGTTCCCTTAGGCACTAGCGGGAGTAGCACAGATACGCAGTATTTT	CSVPLGTSGSSTDTQYF
.	13	TRBV7-8	.	TRBJ2-7	TGTGCCAGCAGCTTAGGGCGCGGCTACGAGCAGTACTTC	CASSLGRGYEQYF
.	14	TRBV7-2	.	TRBJ2-7	TGTGCCAGCAAGTCTGGGGACACCCTTATCGAGCAGTACTTC	CASKSGDTLIEQYF
TRBD2	15	TRBV5-1	.	TRBJ2-1	TGCGCCAGCAGCTCCGGACTAGCGGGGATGAATGAGCAGTTCTTC	CASSSGLAGMNEQFF
.	13	TRBV18	.	TRBJ1-1	TGTGCCAGCTCACCACCAGGGAGAACTGAAGCTTTCTTT	CASSPPGRTEAFF
.	13	TRBV27	.	TRBJ2-5	TGTGCCAGCAGTTCGGGGTACCAAGAGACCCAGTACTTC	CASSSGYQETQYF
.	15	TRBV27	.	TRBJ2-7	TGTGCCAGCAGTTTAAGGGGGAAGACGGCCTACGAGCAGTACTTC	CASSLRGKTAYEQYF
.	15	TRBV13	.	TRBJ2-1	TGTGCCAGCAGCTTAACACTTACAGGGAGCGATGAGCAGTTCTTC	CASSLTLTGSDEQFF
.	16	TRBV7-6	.	TRBJ2-3	TGTGCCAGCAGCTTAGCCCCTAGAGAGGTGACAGATACGCAGTATTTT	CASSLAPREVTDTQYF
TRBD1	15	TRBV4-1	.	TRBJ1-2	TGCGCCAGCAGCCAAGGAACAGGGGGCGTGTATGGCTACACCTTC	CASSQGTGGVYGYTF
TRBD2	14	TRBV28	.	TRBJ2-1	TGTGCCAGCAGTTTGACGGGAGGGACGGGTGAGCAGTTCTTC	CASSLTGGTGEQFF
.	14	TRBV6-5	few	TRBJ2-7	TGTGCCAGCAGTTACGGTCAGGGGTTCTACGAGCAGTACTTC	CASSYGQGFYEQYF
TRBD2	15	TRBV9	.	TRBJ2-5	TGTGCCAGCAGCATAGGACTAGCGGGACGAGAGACCCAGTACTTC	CASSIGLAGRETQYF